This T cell receptor (beta chain) was recovered during a study of response to subunit inactivated influenza vaccine. The study's findings and limits: Authors suggested few new T cells are recruited by each seasonal influenza vaccination.

Trimming cost V 2 bases and J 0 bases, with 8 bases left between them. CDR1 and CDR2 (germline): MGHDK, SYGVNS. This CDR3 region has 14 residues. In its sample, this clonotype was seen a few times. Its specificity is unknown. TCRdb analysed the RT-PCR reads with MiXCR anew, one entry per CDR3 protein. This table has 150,000 to 200,000 distinct CDR3 sequences, about 9% appearing once. The sequence was collected from a man in his fifties or sixties who received an inactivated influenza vaccine. The chain has TRBV25-1 and TRBJ2-7; weak D call: TRBD1 (6 bases). Sequencing was performed on non-naive T cells sorted from PBMCs, taken on the day of vaccination. CDR3 sequence (DNA): TGTGCCAGCAGTGAAGGGGGCCTCTCCTACGAGCAGTACTTC. Its protein product is CASSEGGLSYEQYF.